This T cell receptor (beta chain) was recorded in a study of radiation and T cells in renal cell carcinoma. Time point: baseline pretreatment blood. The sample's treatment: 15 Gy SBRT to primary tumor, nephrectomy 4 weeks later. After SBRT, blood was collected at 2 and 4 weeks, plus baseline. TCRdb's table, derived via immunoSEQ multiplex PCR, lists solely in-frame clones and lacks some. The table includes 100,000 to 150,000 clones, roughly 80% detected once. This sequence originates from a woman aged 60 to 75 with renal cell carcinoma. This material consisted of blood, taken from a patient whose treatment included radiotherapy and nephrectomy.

The CDR3 protein is CASSGDTEGYEQYF. The CDR3, as DNA: TGTGCCAGCAGCGGGGACACGGAAGGGTACGAGCAGTACTTC. The chain employs TRBV2 and TRBJ2-7; a possible D gene is TRBD1 (6 bases). Per the germline V gene, CDR1 is SNHLY and CDR2 is FYNNEI. CDR3 length: 14 residues. Trimming stripped 6 bases from V and 4 bases from J, with 16 bases between.